This TCR beta chain was sequenced for a study of blood T cell repertoires in COVID-19. As for the study in general: The cDNA or gDNA used as material had been derived from T cells, B-cell-depleted T cells, or PBMCs.

Libraries were prepared by immunoSEQ multiplex PCR; TCRdb keeps only in-frame clonotypes and omits some of them. This sample has a few hundred thousand clones; around 91% occur once, and the top ten carry around 12%. Input material: peripheral blood. This sequence originates from a woman aged 55-75 years with acute or convalescent COVID-19.

CDR3 sequence: CASETGFTEAFF. For the CDR3, the DNA is TGTGCCAGCGAAACAGGTTTTACTGAAGCTTTCTTT. The chain employs TRBV2 and TRBJ1-1; the D gene is possibly TRBD1 (5 bases). Germline V lookup: CDR1 SNHLY, CDR2 FYNNEI. The CDR3 is made up of 12 amino acids. Trimming left V 8 bases short and J 5 bases short, with 12 bases between.